This paragraph covers one T cell receptor (beta chain) sequence. What it binds is unknown. The CDR3 consists of 14 residues. Germline trimming cut 5 bases from V and 5 bases from J; bases unmatched to any gene: 6. Germline-derived CDR1 and CDR2 are DFQATT and SNEGSKA (reference sequence). TCRdb analysed the reads with MiXCR anew, one entry per CDR3 protein. This table holds about 68,000 distinct CDR3 sequences, around 63% found once. These data are taken from a study of type 1 regulatory T cells. For the study at large: T-allo10 is an in vitro-generated, Tr1-enriched CD4 T cell product specific for alloantigen.

The graft donor-derived T-allo10 cells reportedly recognize host alloantigens, are anergic, and suppress alloantigen-specifically. Sequencing was done on a sample of cultured T cells, either the whole culture or a sorted T cell fraction (not recorded which). As to subset: Tr1-enriched cell product generated in vitro against host alloantigens. This chain uses TRBV20-1 with TRBJ1-4, with 9 bases fitting TRBD1. This clonotype was obtained from a human donor in good health. CDR3 protein: CSAPQTGGNEKLFF. The CDR3 DNA reads TGCAGTGCTCCCCAGACAGGGGGAAATGAAAAACTGTTTTTT.